This TCR beta chain was obtained from a study of technical replicates of blood from a few donors. There are 17 residues in the CDR3. The V gene's germline CDR1 is LNHNV and CDR2 YYDKDF (reference sequence). Germline trimming cut 0 bases from V and 1 base from J; bases unmatched to any gene: 5. Some clones are missing from TCRdb's copy, which holds only in-frame ones; the method was immunoSEQ multiplex PCR. The table shows tens of thousands of clones, with around four fifths occurring only once. The sample holds a few counts of this clone. Sequencing was performed on PBMCs. This chain connects TRBV15 to TRBJ2-5; 10 bases are shared with TRBD2. This TCR was sampled from a human donor in good health. Some clones in this sample may be carry-over from other donors' samples. CDR3 loop: CATSRDLVAGGQETQYF. The CDR3, as DNA: TGTGCCACCAGCAGAGATTTGGTAGCGGGGGGCCAAGAGACCCAGTACTTC.